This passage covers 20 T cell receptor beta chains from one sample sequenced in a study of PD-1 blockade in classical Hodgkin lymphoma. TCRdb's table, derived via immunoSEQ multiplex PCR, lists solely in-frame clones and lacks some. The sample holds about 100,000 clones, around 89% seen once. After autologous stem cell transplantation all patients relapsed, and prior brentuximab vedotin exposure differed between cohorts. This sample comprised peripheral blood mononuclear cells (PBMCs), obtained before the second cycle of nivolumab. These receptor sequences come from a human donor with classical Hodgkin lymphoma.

CDR3 sequence (DNA): TGTGCCAGCAGCTTTGGACTCACCGGAGATACGCAGTATTTT. This gives the protein CASSFGLTGDTQYF. The chain carries TRBV7-2 and TRBJ2-3; maybe TRBD2 (5 bases). Germline V gene sequence: CDR1 SGHTA, CDR2 FQGNSA. The CDR3 spans 14 residues. The V gene lost 3 bases and the J gene lost 5 bases, with 12 bases spanning the gap.

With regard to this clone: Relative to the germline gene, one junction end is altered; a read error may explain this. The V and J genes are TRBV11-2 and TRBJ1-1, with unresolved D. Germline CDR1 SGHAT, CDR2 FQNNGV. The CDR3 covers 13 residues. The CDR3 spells CASSLERGTEAFF. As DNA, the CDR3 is TGTGCCAGCAGCCTAGAAAGAGGCACTGAAGCTTTCTTT. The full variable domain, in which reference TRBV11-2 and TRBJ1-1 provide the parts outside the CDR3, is EAGVAQSPRYKIIEKRQSVAFWCNPISGHATLYWYQQILGQGPKLLIQFQNNGVVDDSQLPKDRFSAERLKGVDSTLKIQPAKLEDSAVYLCASSLERGTEAFFGQGTRLTVV.

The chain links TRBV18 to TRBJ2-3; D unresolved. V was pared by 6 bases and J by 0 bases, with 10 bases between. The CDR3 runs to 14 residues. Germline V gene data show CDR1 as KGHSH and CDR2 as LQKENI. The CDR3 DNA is TGTGCCAGCTCGCTAGGGCAAAGCACAGATACGCAGTATTTT. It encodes CASSLGQSTDTQYF. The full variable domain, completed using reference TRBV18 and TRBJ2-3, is NAGVMQNPRHLVRRRGQEARLRCSPMKGHSHVYWYRQLPEEGLKFMVYLQKENIIDESGMPKERFSAEFPKEGPSILRIQQVVRGDSAAYFCASSLGQSTDTQYFGPGTRLTVL.

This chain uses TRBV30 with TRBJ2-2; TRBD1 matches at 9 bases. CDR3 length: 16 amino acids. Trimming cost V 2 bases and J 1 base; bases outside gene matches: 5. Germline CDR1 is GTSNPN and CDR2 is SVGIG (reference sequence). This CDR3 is CAWSTDRGLNTGELFF. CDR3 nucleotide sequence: TGTGCCTGGAGTACGGACAGGGGATTGAACACCGGGGAGCTGTTTTTT.

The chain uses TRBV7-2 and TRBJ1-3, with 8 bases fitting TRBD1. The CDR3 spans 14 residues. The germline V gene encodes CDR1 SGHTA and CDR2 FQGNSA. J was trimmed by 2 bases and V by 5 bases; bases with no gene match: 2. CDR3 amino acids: CASSGTGPGNTIYF. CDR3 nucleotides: TGTGCCAGCAGCGGGACAGGCCCTGGAAACACCATATATTTT. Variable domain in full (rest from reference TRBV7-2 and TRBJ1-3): GAGVSQSPSNKVTEKGKDVELRCDPISGHTALYWYRQSLGQGLEFLIYFQGNSAPDKSGLPSDRFSAERTGGSVSTLTIQRTQQEDSAVYLCASSGTGPGNTIYFGEGSWLTVV.

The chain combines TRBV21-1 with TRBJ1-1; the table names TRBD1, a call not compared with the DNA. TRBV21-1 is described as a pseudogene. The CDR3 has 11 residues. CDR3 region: CASSKDREAFF. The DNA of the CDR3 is TGTGCCAGCAGCAAAGACAGGGAAGCTTTCTTT.

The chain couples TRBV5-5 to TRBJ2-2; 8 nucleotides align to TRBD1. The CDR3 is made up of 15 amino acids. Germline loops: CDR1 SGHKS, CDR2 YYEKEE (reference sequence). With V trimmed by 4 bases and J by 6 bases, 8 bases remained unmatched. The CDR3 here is CASSQGAWEPGELFF. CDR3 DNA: TGTGCCAGCAGCCAGGGGGCCTGGGAACCCGGGGAGCTGTTTTTT.

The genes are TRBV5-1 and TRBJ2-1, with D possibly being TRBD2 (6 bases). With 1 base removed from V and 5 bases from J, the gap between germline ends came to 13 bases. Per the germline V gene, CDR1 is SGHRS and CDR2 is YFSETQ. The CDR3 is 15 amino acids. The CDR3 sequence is CASSLTPWGDNEQFF. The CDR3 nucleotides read TGCGCCAGCAGCTTGACACCCTGGGGGGACAATGAGCAGTTCTTC.

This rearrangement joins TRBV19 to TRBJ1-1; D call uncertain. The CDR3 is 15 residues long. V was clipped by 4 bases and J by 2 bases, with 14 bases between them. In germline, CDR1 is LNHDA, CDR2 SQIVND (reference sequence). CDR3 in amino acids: CASSTTPGANTEAFF. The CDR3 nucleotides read TGTGCCAGTAGTACCACCCCAGGAGCTAACACTGAAGCTTTCTTT.

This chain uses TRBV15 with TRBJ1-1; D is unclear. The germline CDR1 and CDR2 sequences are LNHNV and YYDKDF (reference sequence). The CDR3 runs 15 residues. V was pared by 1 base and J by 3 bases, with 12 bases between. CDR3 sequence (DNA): TGTGCCACCAGCAGAGTGGGCGGCGGTCACACTGAAGCTTTCTTT. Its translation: CATSRVGGGHTEAFF.

The CDR3 DNA reads as TGTGCCAGTAGGCCGGGGGACGGCACCGGGGAGCTGTTTTTT. Translating gives CASRPGDGTGELFF. The chain employs TRBV5-4 and TRBJ2-2; a possible D gene is TRBD2 (6 bases). The V gene lost 8 bases and the J gene lost 4 bases, with 15 bases spanning the gap. The CDR3 covers 14 residues. CDR1 SGHNT and CDR2 YYREEE come from the germline V gene (reference sequence).

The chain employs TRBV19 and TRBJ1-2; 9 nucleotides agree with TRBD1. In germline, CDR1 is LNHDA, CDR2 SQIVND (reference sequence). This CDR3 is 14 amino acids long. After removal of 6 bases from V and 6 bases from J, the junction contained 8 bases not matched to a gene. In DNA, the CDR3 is TGTGCCAGTAGCCTTCTTGACAGGGGGAATGGCTACACCTTC. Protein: CASSLLDRGNGYTF.

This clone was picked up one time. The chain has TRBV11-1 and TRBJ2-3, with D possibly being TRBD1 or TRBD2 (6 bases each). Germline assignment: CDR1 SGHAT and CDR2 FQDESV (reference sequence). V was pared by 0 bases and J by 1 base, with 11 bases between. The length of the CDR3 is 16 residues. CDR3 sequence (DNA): TGTGCCAGCAGCTTAGCGGGGGGCGTGGGCACAGATACGCAGTATTTT. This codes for CASSLAGGVGTDTQYF.

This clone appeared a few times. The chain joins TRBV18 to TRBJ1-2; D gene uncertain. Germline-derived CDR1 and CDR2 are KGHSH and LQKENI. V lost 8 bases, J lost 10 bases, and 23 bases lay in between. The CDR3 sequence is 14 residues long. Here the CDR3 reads CASRRAALTTTYTF. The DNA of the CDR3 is TGTGCCAGCCGCCGGGCGGCCCTCACCACAACCTACACCTTC. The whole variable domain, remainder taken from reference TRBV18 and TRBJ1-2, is NAGVMQNPRHLVRRRGQEARLRCSPMKGHSHVYWYRQLPEEGLKFMVYLQKENIIDESGMPKERFSAEFPKEGPSILRIQQVVRGDSAAYFCASRRAALTTTYTFGSGTRLTVV.

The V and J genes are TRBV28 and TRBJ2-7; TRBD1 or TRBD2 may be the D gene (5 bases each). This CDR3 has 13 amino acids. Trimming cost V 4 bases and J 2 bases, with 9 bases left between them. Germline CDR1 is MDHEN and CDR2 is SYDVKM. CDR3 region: CASSSGRTYEQYF. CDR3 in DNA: TGTGCCAGCAGTTCGGGACGGACCTACGAGCAGTACTTC.

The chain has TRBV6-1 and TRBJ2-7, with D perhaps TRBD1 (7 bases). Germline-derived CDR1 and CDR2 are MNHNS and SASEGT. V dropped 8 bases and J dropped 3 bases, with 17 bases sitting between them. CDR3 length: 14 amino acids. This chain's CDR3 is CASAYGQDYYEQYF. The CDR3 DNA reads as TGTGCCAGCGCGTACGGACAGGACTACTACGAGCAGTACTTC.

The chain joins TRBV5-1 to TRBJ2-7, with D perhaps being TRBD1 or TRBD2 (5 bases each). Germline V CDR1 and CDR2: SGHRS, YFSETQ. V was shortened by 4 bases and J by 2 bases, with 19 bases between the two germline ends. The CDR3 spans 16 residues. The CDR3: CASSPSGRDGTYEQYF. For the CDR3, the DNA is TGCGCCAGCAGCCCGAGCGGACGGGACGGTACCTACGAGCAGTACTTC.

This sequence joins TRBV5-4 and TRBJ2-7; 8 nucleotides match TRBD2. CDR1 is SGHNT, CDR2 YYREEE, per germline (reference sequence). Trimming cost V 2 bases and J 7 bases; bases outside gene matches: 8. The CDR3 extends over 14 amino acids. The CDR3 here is CASSLAGAKLEQYF. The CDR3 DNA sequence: TGTGCCAGCAGCTTAGCGGGGGCAAAACTAGAGCAGTACTTC.

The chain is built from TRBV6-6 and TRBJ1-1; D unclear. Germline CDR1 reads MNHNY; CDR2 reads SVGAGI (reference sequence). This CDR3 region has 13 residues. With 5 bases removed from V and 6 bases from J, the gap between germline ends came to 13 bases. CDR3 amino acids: CASSREEQPEAFF. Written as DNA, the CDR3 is TGTGCCAGCAGTCGTGAAGAACAGCCTGAAGCTTTCTTT.

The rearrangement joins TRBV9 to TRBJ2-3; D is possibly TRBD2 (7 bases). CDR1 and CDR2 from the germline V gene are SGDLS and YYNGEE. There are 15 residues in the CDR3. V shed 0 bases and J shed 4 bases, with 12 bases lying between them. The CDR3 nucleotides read TGTGCCAGCAGCGTAGTTGGCGGGGGCCCAGATACGCAGTATTTT. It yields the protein CASSVVGGGPDTQYF.